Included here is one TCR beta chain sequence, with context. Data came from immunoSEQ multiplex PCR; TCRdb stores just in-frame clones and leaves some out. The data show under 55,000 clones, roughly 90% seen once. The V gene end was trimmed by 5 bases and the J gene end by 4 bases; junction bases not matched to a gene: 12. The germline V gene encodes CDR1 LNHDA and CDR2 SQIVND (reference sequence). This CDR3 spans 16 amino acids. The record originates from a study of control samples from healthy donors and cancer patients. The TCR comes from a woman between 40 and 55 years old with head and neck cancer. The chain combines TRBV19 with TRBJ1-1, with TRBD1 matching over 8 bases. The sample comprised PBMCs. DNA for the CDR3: TGTGCCAGTAGTCCTTACAAAACAGGGGGGGTCACTGAAGCTTTCTTT. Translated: CASSPYKTGGVTEAFF.